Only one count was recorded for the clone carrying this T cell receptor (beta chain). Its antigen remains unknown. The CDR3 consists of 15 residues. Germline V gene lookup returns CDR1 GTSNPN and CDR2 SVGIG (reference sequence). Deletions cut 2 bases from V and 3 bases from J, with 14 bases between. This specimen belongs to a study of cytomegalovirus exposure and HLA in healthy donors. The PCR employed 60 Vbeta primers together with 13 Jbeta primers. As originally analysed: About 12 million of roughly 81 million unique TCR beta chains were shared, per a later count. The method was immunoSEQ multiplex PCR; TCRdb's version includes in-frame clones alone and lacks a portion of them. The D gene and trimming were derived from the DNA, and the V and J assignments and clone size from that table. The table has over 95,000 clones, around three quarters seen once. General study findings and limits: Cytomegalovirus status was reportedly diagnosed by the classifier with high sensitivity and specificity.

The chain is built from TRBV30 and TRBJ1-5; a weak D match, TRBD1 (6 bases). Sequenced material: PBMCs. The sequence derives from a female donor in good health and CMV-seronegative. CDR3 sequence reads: CAWSQGGDFNQPQHF. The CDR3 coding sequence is TGTGCCTGGAGTCAAGGGGGGGATTTCAATCAGCCCCAGCATTTT.